The rows below give T cell receptor beta chains drawn from one sample of a study of shared clonotypes between healthy human individuals. The assay was immunoSEQ multiplex PCR, and TCRdb's table has in-frame clones only and misses some. The data show 1.5 million to 2.5 million clones, approximately 95% seen once. Sequences were obtained from naive CD8+ T cells sorted from blood. These receptors all stem from a man younger than 35 in good health. CDR3s include the opening cysteine and the closing phenylalanine or tryptophan. D genes are given only for firm matches. The size field is filled for only some rows; it gives once, few, many or a size class.

clone size,D gene,V gene,J gene,CDR3 protein,CDR3 DNA
NA,NA,TRBV5-5,TRBJ2-1,CASSYFSGEQFF,TGTGCCAGCAGTTATTTTAGCGGTGAGCAGTTCTTC
NA,TRBD2,TRBV5-6,TRBJ2-1,CASSWGLAQNEQFF,TGTGCCAGCAGCTGGGGACTAGCGCAGAATGAGCAGTTCTTC
NA,NA,TRBV4-1,TRBJ2-5,CASSQIGVGETQYF,TGCGCCAGCAGCCAAATAGGGGTTGGGGAGACCCAGTACTTC
NA,NA,TRBV5-1,TRBJ1-4,CASSLESEKLFF,TGCGCCAGCAGCTTGGAGAGTGAAAAACTGTTTTTT
NA,TRBD2,TRBV10-1,TRBJ2-4,CASTGTSGAKGYF,TGCGCCAGCACTGGGACTAGCGGAGCCAAGGGATACTTC
NA,TRBD1,TRBV19,TRBJ1-2,CASSPRVGQANYGYTF,TGTGCCAGTAGTCCCAGGGTCGGACAGGCTAACTATGGCTACACCTTC
NA,NA,TRBV6-5,TRBJ1-1,CASRVGVYTEAFF,TGTGCCAGCAGGGTCGGGGTTTACACTGAAGCTTTCTTT
NA,TRBD1,TRBV30,TRBJ1-1,CAWRRGLSTEAFF,TGTGCCTGGAGGAGGGGGCTGTCGACTGAAGCTTTCTTT
NA,TRBD1,TRBV10-1,TRBJ2-7,CASSESPGTGGSYEQYF,TGCGCCAGCAGTGAGTCCCCAGGGACAGGGGGATCCTACGAGCAGTACTTC
NA,TRBD1,TRBV4-1,TRBJ2-1,CASSQGQGAVEQFF,TGCGCCAGCAGCCAAGGACAGGGGGCGGTTGAGCAGTTCTTC
NA,NA,TRBV6-1,TRBJ2-7,CASSEGNHRSYEQYF,TGTGCCAGCAGTGAAGGGAACCACCGGTCCTACGAGCAGTACTTC
NA,NA,TRBV5-1,TRBJ1-5,CASSLAGTGQPQHF,TGCGCCAGCAGCTTGGCGGGGACCGGGCAGCCCCAGCATTTT
NA,NA,TRBV27,TRBJ2-1,CASSERSSYNEQFF,TGTGCCAGCAGCGAGAGGAGCTCCTACAATGAGCAGTTCTTC
NA,NA,TRBV5-6,TRBJ2-7,CASSPDSSYEQYF,TGTGCCAGCAGTCCGGACAGTTCCTACGAGCAGTACTTC
NA,NA,TRBV6-1,TRBJ2-1,CASSEGYWVSIYNEQFF,TGTGCCAGCAGTGAAGGTTACTGGGTTTCCATCTACAATGAGCAGTTCTTC
once,TRBD2,TRBV7-2,TRBJ2-3,CASSLGASGSTDTQYF,TGTGCCAGCAGCTTAGGGGCTAGCGGAAGCACAGATACGCAGTATTTT
NA,TRBD1,TRBV28,TRBJ2-7,CASSPWDSPYEQYF,TGTGCCAGCAGTCCCTGGGACAGCCCCTACGAGCAGTACTTC
NA,NA,TRBV27,TRBJ1-2,CASSLPQEPSNYGYTF,TGTGCCAGCAGTTTACCCCAGGAACCTTCTAACTATGGCTACACCTTC
once,NA,TRBV30,TRBJ1-1,CAWSDGRGEAFF,TGTGCCTGGAGTGACGGACGAGGTGAAGCTTTCTTT
NA,NA,TRBV9,TRBJ2-7,CASSSYDEQYF,TGTGCCAGCAGCTCCTATGACGAGCAGTACTTC
NA,NA,TRBV5-1,TRBJ1-1,CASSSGEGYTEAFF,TGCGCCAGCAGCTCAGGGGAGGGGTACACTGAAGCTTTCTTT
NA,TRBD1,TRBV4-3,TRBJ1-4,CASSRDRGGELFF,TGCGCCAGCAGCCGCGACAGGGGGGGGGAACTGTTTTTT
NA,NA,TRBV6-1,TRBJ2-7,CASSEVVAYEQYF,TGTGCCAGCAGTGAAGTGGTGGCCTACGAGCAGTACTTC
NA,NA,TRBV28,TRBJ1-1,CASSLWEKAFF,TGTGCCAGCAGTTTATGGGAAAAAGCTTTCTTT
few,NA,TRBV10-1,TRBJ2-7,CASSESGGAYEQYF,TGCGCCAGCAGTGAGTCAGGGGGAGCTTACGAGCAGTACTTC
few,TRBD2,TRBV2,TRBJ2-7,CASSEGGLAAYEQYF,TGTGCCAGCAGTGAGGGGGGACTAGCGGCCTACGAGCAGTACTTC
NA,TRBD2,TRBV28,TRBJ2-1,CASSPGAGEGDEQFF,TGTGCCAGCAGCCCCGGGGCCGGGGAGGGCGATGAGCAGTTCTTC
once,NA,TRBV5-1,TRBJ1-1,CASSLGTEAFF,TGCGCCAGCAGCTTGGGTACTGAAGCTTTCTTT
NA,TRBD2,TRBV6-5,TRBJ2-5,CASSYDAGGPIETQYF,TGTGCCAGCAGTTACGATGCGGGAGGACCAATTGAGACCCAGTACTTC
NA,TRBD1,TRBV5-6,TRBJ2-5,CASSPSGQGILETQYF,TGTGCCAGCAGCCCCTCGGGACAGGGGATTTTAGAGACCCAGTACTTC
NA,TRBD1,TRBV5-1,TRBJ2-5,CASSPGQGNGETQYF,TGCGCCAGCAGCCCAGGACAGGGTAACGGAGAGACCCAGTACTTC
NA,TRBD1,TRBV2,TRBJ1-2,CAGPYRGKGYTF,TGTGCCGGGCCTTACAGGGGAAAGGGCTACACCTTC
NA,NA,TRBV9,TRBJ2-5,CASSVEAFQETQYF,TGTGCCAGCAGCGTAGAGGCTTTCCAAGAGACCCAGTACTTC
NA,NA,TRBV5-8,TRBJ1-4,CATRGTDEKLFF,TGTGCCACCAGGGGTACTGATGAAAAACTGTTTTTT
NA,TRBD2,TRBV5-6,TRBJ2-1,CASSPRTSAGGEFF,TGTGCCAGCAGCCCGAGGACTAGCGCGGGAGGAGAGTTCTTC
NA,NA,TRBV6-5,TRBJ2-1,CASSSRQDGENEQFF,TGTGCCAGCAGTTCCCGACAGGATGGGGAGAATGAGCAGTTCTTC
NA,TRBD2,TRBV10-1,TRBJ2-7,CASREERERGSYEQYF,TGCGCCAGCAGGGAGGAGCGGGAGAGGGGCTCCTACGAGCAGTACTTC
NA,TRBD2,TRBV18,TRBJ2-1,CASSPGLAGVYGEQFF,TGTGCCAGCTCACCCGGGCTAGCGGGAGTTTACGGTGAGCAGTTCTTC
NA,NA,TRBV27,TRBJ2-2,CASSLSGTGEAIIGDTGELFF,TGTGCCAGCAGTTTAAGTGGTACGGGAGAAGCAATAATTGGGGACACCGGGGAGCTGTTTTTT
few,NA,TRBV7-9,TRBJ1-2,CASSSGDLYGYTF,TGTGCCAGCAGCTCCGGGGACCTCTATGGCTACACCTTC
NA,TRBD2,TRBV27,TRBJ2-3,CASSPGTSASTDTQYF,TGTGCCAGCAGCCCTGGGACTAGCGCTAGCACAGATACGCAGTATTTT
once,NA,TRBV14,TRBJ2-7,CASSPGASGQYF,TGTGCCAGCAGCCCCGGGGCAAGCGGGCAGTACTTC
NA,NA,TRBV13,TRBJ2-3,CASSFRTESDTQYF,TGTGCCAGCAGCTTTAGGACCGAATCAGATACGCAGTATTTT
once,TRBD1,TRBV14,TRBJ1-5,CASSRTGSNQPQHF,TGTGCCAGCAGCCGGACAGGAAGCAATCAGCCCCAGCATTTT
NA,NA,TRBV6-1,TRBJ2-3,CASSEAGFQDTQYF,TGTGCCAGCAGTGAAGCAGGATTCCAAGATACGCAGTATTTT
NA,NA,TRBV13,TRBJ2-3,CASSFHYGESTDTQYF,TGTGCCAGCAGCTTCCATTATGGGGAAAGCACAGATACGCAGTATTTT
NA,NA,TRBV4-1,TRBJ1-2,CASSPKEGGYGYTF,TGCGCCAGCAGCCCTAAGGAGGGCGGCTATGGCTACACCTTC
NA,NA,TRBV6-6,TRBJ2-2,CASSYPDTGELFF,TGTGCCAGCAGTTACCCCGACACCGGGGAGCTGTTTTTT
NA,NA,TRBV30,TRBJ2-6,CAWRQHSGANVLTF,TGTGCCTGGAGACAGCACTCTGGGGCCAACGTCCTGACTTTC
NA,TRBD1,TRBV4-2,TRBJ1-1,CASSQARRTGNANTEAFF,TGTGCCAGCAGCCAGGCGCGACGGACAGGAAATGCGAACACTGAAGCTTTCTTT
NA,TRBD2,TRBV25-1,TRBJ2-1,CASSASGSYNEQFF,TGTGCCAGCAGTGCGAGCGGGAGCTACAATGAGCAGTTCTTC
NA,NA,TRBV29-1,TRBJ1-2,CSVEDPRNYGYTF,TGCAGCGTTGAAGATCCCCGGAACTATGGCTACACCTTC
NA,NA,TRBV6-1,TRBJ2-7,CASREGQWTSYEQYF,TGTGCCAGCAGGGAGGGACAGTGGACCTCCTACGAGCAGTACTTC
NA,NA,TRBV4-3,TRBJ1-2,CASSQVPPGLNYGYTF,TGCGCCAGCAGCCAAGTCCCCCCCGGGTTGAACTATGGCTACACCTTC
NA,TRBD2,TRBV27,TRBJ2-2,CASSLFIPLPRTSGGSLAGELFF,TGTGCCAGCAGTTTATTTATTCCCCTTCCCCGGACTAGCGGAGGATCTCTTGCCGGGGAGCTGTTTTTT
NA,TRBD1,TRBV13,TRBJ2-1,CASSLWDRVDNEQFF,TGTGCCAGCAGCTTATGGGACAGGGTAGACAATGAGCAGTTCTTC
NA,NA,TRBV6-1,TRBJ1-5,CASSEWRPESNQPQHF,TGTGCCAGCAGTGAATGGCGGCCAGAGAGTAATCAGCCCCAGCATTTT
once,NA,TRBV5-1,TRBJ2-5,CASTRAEGGQETQYF,TGCGCCAGCACCAGGGCGGAGGGGGGACAAGAGACCCAGTACTTC
few,NA,TRBV7-9,TRBJ2-7,CASSPNGGAEQYF,TGTGCCAGCAGCCCGAACGGGGGCGCAGAGCAGTACTTC
NA,NA,TRBV11-2,TRBJ2-5,CASSFGPYQETQYF,TGTGCCAGCAGCTTCGGACCGTACCAAGAGACCCAGTACTTC